The sequence of this TCR beta chain was determined in a study of siplizumab effects on memory and regulatory T cells. General observations from the study: Naive T cells appeared more varied than memory cells and looked like key alloresponse contributors.

With regard to this clone: Its target is not known.

The CDR3 covers 13 residues. CDR1 and CDR2 from the germline V gene are MDHEN and SYDVKM. Between the trimmed V and J ends, which lost 11 bases and 9 bases, there was a span of 17 bases. This table comes from immunoSEQ multiplex PCR, and its TCRdb copy is limited to in-frame clones, with some not included. The sample carries 92,000 or so clones, around 89% recorded once. This chain joins TRBV28 and TRBJ1-6; the D gene is possibly TRBD1 (5 bases). Sequenced input: CD4+ T cells sorted from blood. The TCR sequence derives from a human donor in good health. The CDR3 DNA reads as TGTGCCCACCGGGCGGGGGTAGGTTCACCCCTCCACTTT. Protein sequence: CAHRAGVGSPLHF.